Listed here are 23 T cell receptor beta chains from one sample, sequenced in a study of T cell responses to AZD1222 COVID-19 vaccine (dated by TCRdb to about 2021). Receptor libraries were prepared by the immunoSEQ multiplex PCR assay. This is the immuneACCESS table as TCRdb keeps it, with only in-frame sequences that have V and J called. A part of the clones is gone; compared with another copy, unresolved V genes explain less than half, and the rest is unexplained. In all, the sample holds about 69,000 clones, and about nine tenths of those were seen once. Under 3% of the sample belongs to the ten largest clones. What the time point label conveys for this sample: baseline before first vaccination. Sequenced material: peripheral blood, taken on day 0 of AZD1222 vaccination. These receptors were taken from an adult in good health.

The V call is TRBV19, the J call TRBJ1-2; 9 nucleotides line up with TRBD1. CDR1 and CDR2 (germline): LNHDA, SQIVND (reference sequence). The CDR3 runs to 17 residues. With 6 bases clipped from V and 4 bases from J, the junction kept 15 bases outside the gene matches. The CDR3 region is CASSPELGQGGAYGYTF. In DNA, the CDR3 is TGTGCCAGTAGCCCGGAATTGGGACAGGGTGGAGCCTATGGCTACACCTTC.

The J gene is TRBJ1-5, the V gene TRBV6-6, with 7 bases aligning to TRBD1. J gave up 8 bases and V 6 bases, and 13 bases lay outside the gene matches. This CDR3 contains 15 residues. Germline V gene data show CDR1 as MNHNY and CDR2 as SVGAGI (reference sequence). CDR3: CASSPTGNGAKPQHF. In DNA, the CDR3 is TGTGCCAGCAGCCCGACAGGGAACGGAGCCAAGCCCCAGCATTTT.

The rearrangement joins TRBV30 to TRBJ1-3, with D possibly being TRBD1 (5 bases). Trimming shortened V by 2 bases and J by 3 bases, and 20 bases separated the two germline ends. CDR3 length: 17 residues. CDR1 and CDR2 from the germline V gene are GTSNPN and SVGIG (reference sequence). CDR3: CAWSHRTGGFIGNTIYF. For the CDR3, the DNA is TGTGCCTGGAGTCATCGTACGGGGGGGTTTATTGGAAACACCATATATTTT.

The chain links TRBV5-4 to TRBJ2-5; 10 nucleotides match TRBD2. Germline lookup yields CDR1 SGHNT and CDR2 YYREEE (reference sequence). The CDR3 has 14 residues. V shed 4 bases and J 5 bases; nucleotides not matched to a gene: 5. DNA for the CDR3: TGTGCCAGCAGCATGAGCGGGAGGGGGGAGACCCAGTACTTC. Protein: CASSMSGRGETQYF.

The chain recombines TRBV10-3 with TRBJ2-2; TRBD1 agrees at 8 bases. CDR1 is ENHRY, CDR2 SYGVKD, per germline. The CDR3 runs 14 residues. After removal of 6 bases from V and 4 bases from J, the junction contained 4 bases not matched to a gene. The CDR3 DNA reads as TGTGCCATCAGCGGACAGGGAGGCACCGGGGAGCTGTTTTTT. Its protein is CAISGQGGTGELFF.

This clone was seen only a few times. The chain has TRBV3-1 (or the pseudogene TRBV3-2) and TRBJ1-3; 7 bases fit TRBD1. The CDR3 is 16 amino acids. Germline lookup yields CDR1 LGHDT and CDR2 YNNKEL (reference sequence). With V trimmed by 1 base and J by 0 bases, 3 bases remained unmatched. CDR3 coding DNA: TGTGCCAGCAGCCAAGGGACAGGCAGCTCTGGAAACACCATATATTTT. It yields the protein CASSQGTGSSGNTIYF.

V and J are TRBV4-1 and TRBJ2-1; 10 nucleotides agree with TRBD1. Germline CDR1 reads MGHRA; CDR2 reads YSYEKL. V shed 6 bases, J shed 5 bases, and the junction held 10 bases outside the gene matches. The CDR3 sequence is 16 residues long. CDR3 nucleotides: TGCGCCAGCAGTCCCGGCCGGGGACAGGGGAACAATGAGCAGTTCTTC. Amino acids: CASSPGRGQGNNEQFF.

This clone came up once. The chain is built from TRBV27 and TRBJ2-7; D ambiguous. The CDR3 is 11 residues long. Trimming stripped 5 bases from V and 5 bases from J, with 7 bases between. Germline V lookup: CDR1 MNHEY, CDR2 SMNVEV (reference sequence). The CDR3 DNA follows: TGTGCCAGCAGTGTTGGCCACGAGCAGTACTTC. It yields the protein CASSVGHEQYF.

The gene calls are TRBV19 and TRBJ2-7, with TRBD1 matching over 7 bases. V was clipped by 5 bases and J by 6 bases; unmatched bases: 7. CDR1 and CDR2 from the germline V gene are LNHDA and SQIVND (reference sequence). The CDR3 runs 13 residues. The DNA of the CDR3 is TGTGCCAGTAGTCCAGACAGGGTCGGCGAGCAGTACTTC. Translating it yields CASSPDRVGEQYF.

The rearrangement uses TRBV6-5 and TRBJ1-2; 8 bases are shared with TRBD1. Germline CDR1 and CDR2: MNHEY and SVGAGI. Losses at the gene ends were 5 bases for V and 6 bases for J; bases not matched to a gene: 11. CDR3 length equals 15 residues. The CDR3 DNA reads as TGTGCCAGCAGTACGGACAGGGAAGTTATTAATGGCTACACCTTC. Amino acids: CASSTDREVINGYTF.

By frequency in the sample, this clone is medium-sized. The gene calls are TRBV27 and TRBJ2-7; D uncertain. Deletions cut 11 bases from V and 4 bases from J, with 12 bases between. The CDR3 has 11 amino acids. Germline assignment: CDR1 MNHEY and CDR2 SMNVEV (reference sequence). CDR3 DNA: TGTGCCGGATATCGGGCTTACGAGCAGTACTTC. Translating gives CAGYRAYEQYF.

The CDR3 sequence is CASSLGLADHEQYF. CDR3 coding DNA: TGTGCCAGCAGCCTCGGACTAGCAGACCACGAGCAGTACTTC. The V gene is TRBV9, the J gene TRBJ2-7, with 8 nucleotides matching TRBD2. This CDR3 comprises 14 residues. Per germline, CDR1 SGDLS and CDR2 YYNGEE. V shed 4 bases and J 5 bases; nucleotides not matched to a gene: 8.

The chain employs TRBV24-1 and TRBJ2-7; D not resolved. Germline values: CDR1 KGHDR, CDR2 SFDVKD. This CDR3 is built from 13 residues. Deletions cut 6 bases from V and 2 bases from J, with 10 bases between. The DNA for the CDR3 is TGTGCCACCAGTCATCCGACCACCTACGAGCAGTACTTC. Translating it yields CATSHPTTYEQYF.

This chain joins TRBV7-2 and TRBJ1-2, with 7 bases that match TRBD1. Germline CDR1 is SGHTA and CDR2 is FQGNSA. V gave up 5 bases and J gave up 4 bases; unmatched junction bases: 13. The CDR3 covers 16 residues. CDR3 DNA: TGTGCCAGCAGCCCCCTAGGGGGCTTAGGTTTCTATGGCTACACCTTC. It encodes CASSPLGGLGFYGYTF.

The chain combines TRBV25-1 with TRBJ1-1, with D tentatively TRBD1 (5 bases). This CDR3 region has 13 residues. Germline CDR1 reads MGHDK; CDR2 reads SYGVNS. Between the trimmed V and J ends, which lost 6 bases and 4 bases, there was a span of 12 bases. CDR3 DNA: TGTGCCAGCAGCTCTACAGGAGTCACTGAAGCTTTCTTT. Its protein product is CASSSTGVTEAFF.

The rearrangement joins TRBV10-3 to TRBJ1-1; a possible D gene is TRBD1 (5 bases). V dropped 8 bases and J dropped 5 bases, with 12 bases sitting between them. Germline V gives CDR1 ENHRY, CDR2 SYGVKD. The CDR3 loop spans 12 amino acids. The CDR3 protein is CAIWQGGTEAFF. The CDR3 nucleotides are TGTGCCATCTGGCAGGGAGGGACTGAAGCTTTCTTT.

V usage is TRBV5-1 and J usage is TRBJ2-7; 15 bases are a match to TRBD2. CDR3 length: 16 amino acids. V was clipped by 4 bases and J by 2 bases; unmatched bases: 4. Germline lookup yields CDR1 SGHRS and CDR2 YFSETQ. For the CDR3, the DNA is TGCGCCAGCAGCCCTAGGACTAGCGGGGGGGCCTACGAGCAGTACTTC. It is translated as CASSPRTSGGAYEQYF.

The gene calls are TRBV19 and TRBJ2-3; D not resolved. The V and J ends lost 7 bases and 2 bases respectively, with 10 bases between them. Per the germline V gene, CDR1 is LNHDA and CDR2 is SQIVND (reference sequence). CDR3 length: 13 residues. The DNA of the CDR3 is TGTGCCAGTACGGCGGCACACACAGATACGCAGTATTTT. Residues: CASTAAHTDTQYF.

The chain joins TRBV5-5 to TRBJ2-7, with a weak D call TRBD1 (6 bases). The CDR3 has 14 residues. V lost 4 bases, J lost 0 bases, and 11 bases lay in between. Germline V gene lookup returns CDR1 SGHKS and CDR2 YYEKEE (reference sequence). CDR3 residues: CASSHGGSSYEQYF. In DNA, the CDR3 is TGTGCCAGCAGCCATGGGGGCAGCTCCTACGAGCAGTACTTC.

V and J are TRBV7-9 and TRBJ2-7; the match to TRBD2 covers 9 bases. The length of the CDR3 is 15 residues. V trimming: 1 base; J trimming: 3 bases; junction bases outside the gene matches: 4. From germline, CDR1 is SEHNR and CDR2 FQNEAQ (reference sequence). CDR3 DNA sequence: TGTGCCAGCAGCTTAGGGACTAGCGTGGGCTACGAGCAGTACTTC. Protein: CASSLGTSVGYEQYF.

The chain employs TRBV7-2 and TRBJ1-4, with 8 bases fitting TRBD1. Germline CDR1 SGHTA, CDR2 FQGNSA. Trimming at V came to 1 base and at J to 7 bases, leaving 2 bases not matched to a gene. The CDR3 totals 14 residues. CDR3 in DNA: TGTGCCAGCAGCTTAGATCAGGGGGCTGAAAAACTGTTTTTT. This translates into CASSLDQGAEKLFF.

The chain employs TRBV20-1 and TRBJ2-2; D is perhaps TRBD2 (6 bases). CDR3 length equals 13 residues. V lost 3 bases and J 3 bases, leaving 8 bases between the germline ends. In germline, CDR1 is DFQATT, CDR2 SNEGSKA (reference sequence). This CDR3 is CSASREDTGELFF. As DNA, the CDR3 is TGCAGTGCTAGTAGGGAGGACACCGGGGAGCTGTTTTTT.

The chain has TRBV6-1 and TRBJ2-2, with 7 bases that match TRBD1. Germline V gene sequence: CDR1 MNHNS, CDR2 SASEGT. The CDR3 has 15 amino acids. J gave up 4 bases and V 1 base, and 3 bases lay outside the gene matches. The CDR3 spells CASSEENRGTGELFF. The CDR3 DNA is TGTGCCAGCAGTGAAGAAAACAGGGGCACCGGGGAGCTGTTTTTT.